This T cell receptor beta chain is drawn from a study of regulatory T cells in long-lasting Graves disease. The wider study: Persistent cases were those of Graves' disease that involved over 5 years of antithyroid drugs with positive TSH receptor antibodies. Study results and caveats: Accuracy was possibly reduced by small sample size.

The sample's time point: persistent/refractory GD, antithyroid drugs over 5 years with positive TRAb. Generation of the TCR library employed RNA extracted from PBMCs. Through Arm-PCR of CDR3 regions and iRepertoire HTBI primers, TCR beta libraries were built. In TCRdb, the multiplex PCR reads were re-called with MiXCR into one record per CDR3 protein. The sample has about 340,000 distinct CDR3 sequences, 15% to 20% seen once. This clonotype was counted many times. What it binds is not known. Germline CDR1 MNHNS, CDR2 SASEGT. CDR3 length: 14 amino acids. J was trimmed by 8 bases and V by 6 bases; bases with no gene match: 12.

This receptor was identified in a female donor with Graves disease. The chain carries TRBV6-1 and TRBJ1-2, with 7 nucleotides matching TRBD1. The starting material was peripheral blood mononuclear cells (PBMCs), obtained when the disease was refractory, from a patient treated with antithyroid drugs. The CDR3 DNA sequence: TGTGCCAGCAGACCGACTACAGGGGCGCGGGGCTACACCTTC. The encoded protein is CASRPTTGARGYTF.